Below, one T cell receptor beta chain is given with its context. This sample is drawn from a study of beta chain features in type 1 diabetes. Expressed TCRB transcripts got sequenced, as all isolated RNA was reverse transcribed. An average of about 3.57 million reads was obtained for naive, central memory and regulatory T cell samples. The repertoire was sequenced with immunoSEQ multiplex PCR; TCRdb's copy has only in-frame clones and lacks some. The data hold just over 450,000 clones, with about 29% observed a single time. This receptor was identified in a man aged 18 to 29 in good health. Sequencing was done on a sample of naive CD4+ T cells from blood.

The DNA of the CDR3 is TGCGCCAGCAGCTTGGCCTCGGTCCCCTACAATGAGCAGTTCTTC. Its translation is CASSLASVPYNEQFF. The chain combines TRBV5-1 with TRBJ2-1; D is unclear. CDR3 length: 15 amino acids. The germline V gene encodes CDR1 SGHRS and CDR2 YFSETQ. Trimming removed 0 bases from V and 2 bases from J, with 9 bases in between.